What follows are 14 T cell receptor beta chains derived from one specimen sequenced in a study of beta chain features in type 1 diabetes. Every isolated RNA sample was fully reverse transcribed, so sequencing captured expressed TCRB transcripts. The data were produced by immunoSEQ multiplex PCR, yet TCRdb's version contains in-frame clones alone and is incomplete. The table records around 140,000 clones, 10% to 15% of them present only once. Their target antigens are unknown. Study-wide results and limits: A moderate, significant TCRB CDR3 shortening appeared in type 1 diabetes across four CD4+ subsets.

The specimen was central memory CD4+ T cells from blood. All receptors come from a man younger than 30 with type 1 diabetes.

The chain joins TRBV7-6 to TRBJ2-3; 12 positions match TRBD1. With 6 bases clipped from V and 4 bases from J, the junction kept 5 bases outside the gene matches. The CDR3 loop spans 15 amino acids. The germline V gene encodes CDR1 SGHVS and CDR2 FNYEAQ. The CDR3 loop reads CASRGTGGSPDTQYF. The CDR3, as DNA: TGTGCCAGCAGGGGGACAGGGGGCTCTCCAGATACGCAGTATTTT.

This clone was seen a handful of times. The J gene is TRBJ2-3, the V gene TRBV10-1, with D hard to call. Germline CDR1 is WNHNN and CDR2 is SYGVQD (reference sequence). V was trimmed by 6 bases and J by 0 bases, leaving 13 bases between them. This CDR3 comprises 15 residues. CDR3 bases: TGCGCCAGCAGCTTCAGCCAAACTAGCACAGATACGCAGTATTTT. Translating gives CASSFSQTSTDTQYF.

V is TRBV27 and J is TRBJ2-2, with 7 nucleotides matching TRBD1. The germline gives CDR1 MNHEY, CDR2 SMNVEV (reference sequence). With V trimmed by 4 bases and J by 5 bases, 7 bases remained unmatched. The CDR3 spans 15 residues. CDR3 nucleotides: TGTGCCAGCAGTTCCTACAGGGGTTCGACCGGGGAGCTGTTTTTT. Protein: CASSSYRGSTGELFF.

This clone appeared a few times. The chain recombines TRBV9 with TRBJ2-3; 8 bases line up with TRBD1. V lost 1 base and J lost 4; bases outside the gene matches: 5. Germline V gives CDR1 SGDLS, CDR2 YYNGEE. This CDR3 comprises 15 residues. The chain's CDR3 is CASSVPRTGPDTQYF. CDR3 coding DNA: TGTGCCAGCAGCGTACCGCGGACAGGGCCAGATACGCAGTATTTT.

This clone was counted a few times. V usage is TRBV19 and J usage is TRBJ2-3; TRBD1 matches 9 bases. The V gene end was trimmed by 10 bases and the J gene end by 4 bases; junction bases not matched to a gene: 15. CDR1 and CDR2 (germline): LNHDA, SQIVND (reference sequence). This CDR3 is 16 amino acids long. CDR3 sequence reads: CATGNQDRGIADTQYF. CDR3 nucleotide sequence: TGTGCCACCGGTAATCAGGACAGGGGAATTGCAGATACGCAGTATTTT.

V is TRBV14 and J is TRBJ1-6, with D possibly matching TRBD1 (6 bases). Germline V gene lookup returns CDR1 SGHDN and CDR2 FVKESK. The CDR3 loop spans 15 amino acids. Trimming stripped 0 bases from V and 9 bases from J, with 12 bases between. Here the CDR3 DNA reads TGTGCCAGCAGCCAAGATGTAGGGGGGGGTTCACCCCTCCACTTT. It specifies CASSQDVGGGSPLHF.

On this clone: A read error may produce the germline difference seen at one junction end. CDR3 sequence (DNA): TGTGCCAGCACCATCGACCCGACCTTGGGGGGTCGTTTT. The encoded protein is CASTIDPTLGGRF. The genes are TRBV2 and TRBJ1-4; D might be TRBD1 (5 bases). Germline V CDR1 and CDR2: SNHLY, FYNNEI. This CDR3 spans 13 amino acids.

This clone has just a few counts. The chain couples TRBV7-9 to TRBJ1-4, with D unresolved. The V gene lost 5 bases and the J gene lost 0 bases, with 10 bases spanning the gap. There are 15 residues in the CDR3. Germline V gene sequence: CDR1 SEHNR, CDR2 FQNEAQ (reference sequence). CDR3 in amino acids: CASSARFTTNEKLFF. The CDR3 bases are TGTGCCAGCAGCGCGAGATTTACAACTAATGAAAAACTGTTTTTT.

This clone was seen a handful of times. This sequence joins TRBV27 and TRBJ1-2; D call uncertain. The CDR3 totals 11 residues. The germline gives CDR1 MNHEY, CDR2 SMNVEV (reference sequence). Trimming cost V 5 bases and J 7 bases, with 8 bases left between them. CDR3 amino acids: CASSLLSGYTF. The CDR3 region has the DNA TGTGCCAGCAGTCTGTTGTCTGGCTACACCTTC.

V usage is TRBV7-2 and J usage is TRBJ2-3, with 10 bases identical to TRBD2. Germline lookup yields CDR1 SGHTA and CDR2 FQGNSA. J was trimmed by 0 bases and V by 1 base; bases with no gene match: 4. This CDR3 is 17 amino acids long. CDR3 bases: TGTGCCAGCAGCTTAGATCTAGCGGGGGCGAGCACAGATACGCAGTATTTT. Translation gives CASSLDLAGASTDTQYF.

This clone has only a few counts. J is TRBJ2-3 and V is TRBV7-6; no definite D call. Trimming took off 1 base at V and 5 bases at J, with 7 bases between the two ends. The CDR3 has 13 residues. Germline V gene lookup returns CDR1 SGHVS and CDR2 FNYEAQ. The CDR3: CASSLDIGDTQYF. The CDR3 DNA is TGTGCCAGCAGCTTAGATATAGGAGATACGCAGTATTTT.

A few counts support this clone. The chain has TRBV11-2 and TRBJ2-4, with 9 bases identical to TRBD2. This CDR3 spans 15 amino acids. CDR1 and CDR2 (germline): SGHAT, FQNNGV. Trimming at V came to 5 bases and at J to 4 bases, leaving 6 bases not matched to a gene. CDR3 region: CASSGFSGGKNIQYF. The CDR3 DNA sequence: TGTGCCAGCAGCGGGTTTAGCGGGGGTAAAAACATTCAGTACTTC.

This clone has a count of ten or more. The chain uses TRBV4-1 and TRBJ2-1, with a possible D match to TRBD1 (6 bases). The germline V and J ends were trimmed by 0 bases and 5 bases, with 17 bases remaining between them. Germline CDR1 MGHRA, CDR2 YSYEKL. This CDR3 spans 17 amino acids. The CDR3 region is CASSQEKVAGANNEQFF. For the CDR3, the DNA is TGCGCCAGCAGCCAAGAGAAGGTGGCAGGGGCGAACAATGAGCAGTTCTTC.

This chain connects TRBV19 to TRBJ2-2; weak D call: TRBD1 (5 bases). This CDR3 region has 16 residues. Trimming cost V 1 base and J 1 base, with 10 bases left between them. Germline CDR1 is LNHDA and CDR2 is SQIVND (reference sequence). The CDR3 bases are TGTGCCAGTAGTATAGGGTTACAGGTGAACACCGGGGAGCTGTTTTTT. Translating gives CASSIGLQVNTGELFF.